The clone carrying this T cell receptor beta chain was detected ten times or more. What it binds is not known. This specimen comes from a study of CD8 T cells in ankylosing spondylitis. The study, taken as a whole, reports: Roughly eight highly homologous variants formed a TCR beta motif that appeared characteristic of ankylosing spondylitis blood.

The V and J ends lost 3 bases and 8 bases respectively, with 17 bases between them. The CDR3 runs 15 residues. Germline-derived CDR1 and CDR2 are LGHNA and YNFKEQ. TCRdb re-called the 5' RACE reads through MiXCR, storing one row per CDR3 protein. The sample includes about 800,000 distinct CDR3 sequences, approximately 12% of them seen just once. V is TRBV4-2 and J is TRBJ2-1; D is possibly TRBD1 (5 bases). This receptor was identified in a male donor with ankylosing spondylitis. The sequenced material came from blood, either unsorted or a sorted T cell fraction (not recorded which). DNA for the CDR3: TGTGCCAGCAGCCAGCCCTCCGGCAGGGTGGATGAGCAGTTCTTC. Translating gives CASSQPSGRVDEQFF.